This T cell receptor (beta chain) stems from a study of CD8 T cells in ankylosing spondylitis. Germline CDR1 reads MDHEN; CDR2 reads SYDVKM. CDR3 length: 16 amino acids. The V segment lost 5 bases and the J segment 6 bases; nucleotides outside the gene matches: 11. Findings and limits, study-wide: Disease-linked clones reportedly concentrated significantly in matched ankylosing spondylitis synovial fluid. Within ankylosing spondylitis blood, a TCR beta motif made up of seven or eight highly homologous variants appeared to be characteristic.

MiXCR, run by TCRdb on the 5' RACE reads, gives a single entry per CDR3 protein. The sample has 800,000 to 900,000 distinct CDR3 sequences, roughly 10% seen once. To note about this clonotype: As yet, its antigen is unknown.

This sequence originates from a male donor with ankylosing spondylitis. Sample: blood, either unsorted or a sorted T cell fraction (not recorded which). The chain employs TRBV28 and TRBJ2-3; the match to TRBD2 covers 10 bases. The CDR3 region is CASSTPSGGVPDTQYF. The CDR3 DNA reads TGTGCCAGCAGTACGCCCAGCGGGGGGGTCCCTGATACGCAGTATTTT.